Listed here are 10 T cell receptor beta chains from one sample, sequenced in a study of siplizumab effects on memory and regulatory T cells. TCRdb keeps only in-frame clones here, not all; method: immunoSEQ multiplex PCR. This table has around 100,000 clones, over 85% appearing once. The sequenced sample consisted of Tregs sorted from blood. The receptors originated from a human donor in good health.

The chain joins TRBV7-8 to TRBJ1-3; 7 bases line up with TRBD1. This CDR3 region has 16 residues. CDR1 and CDR2 (germline): SGHVS, FQNEAQ. The V and J ends lost 5 bases and 0 bases, in that order; junction bases with no gene match: 7. The CDR3 DNA is TGTGCCAGCAGCGTGGCAGGGGGGAGCTCTGGAAACACCATATATTTT. It specifies CASSVAGGSSGNTIYF.

The chain carries TRBV7-2 and TRBJ2-1; 11 bases map to TRBD2. Germline values: CDR1 SGHTA, CDR2 FQGNSA. V lost 4 bases to trimming and J lost 15 bases; unmatched junction nucleotides: 11. The CDR3 is 14 amino acids. The CDR3: CASSSLAGGRPPFF. The CDR3 DNA follows: TGTGCCAGCAGCTCCCTAGCGGGGGGTCGGCCTCCGTTCTTC.

The chain links TRBV30 to TRBJ2-1; TRBD1 might be the D (6 bases). Germline CDR1 is GTSNPN and CDR2 is SVGIG (reference sequence). The CDR3 sequence is 18 residues long. V lost 1 base and J 0 bases, leaving 19 bases between the germline ends. CDR3 residues: CAWSALKQGLVSYNEQFF. The CDR3, as DNA: TGTGCCTGGAGTGCCCTCAAACAGGGCCTGGTCTCCTACAATGAGCAGTTCTTC.

V usage is TRBV7-9 and J usage is TRBJ1-1, with D unresolved. Germline V gene data show CDR1 as SEHNR and CDR2 as FQNEAQ (reference sequence). The CDR3 totals 14 residues. The V end lost 4 bases, the J end lost 1 base, and 10 bases lay between the germline ends. CDR3 nucleotides: TGTGCCAGCAGCTGGTCGTTGGGGAACACTGAAGCTTTCTTT. It specifies CASSWSLGNTEAFF.

V usage is TRBV25-1 and J usage is TRBJ1-2; D perhaps matches TRBD1 (5 bases). This CDR3 has 13 residues. V was trimmed by 3 bases and J by 5 bases, leaving 10 bases between them. Germline V gives CDR1 MGHDK, CDR2 SYGVNS. The CDR3 nucleotides are TGTGCCAGCAGTGACAGGGTTGCATATGGCTACACCTTC. Residues: CASSDRVAYGYTF.

The J gene is TRBJ2-1, the V gene TRBV6-6, with D unresolved. This CDR3 is 14 amino acids long. The V end lost 5 bases, the J end lost 2 bases, and 10 bases lay between the germline ends. From germline, CDR1 is MNHNY and CDR2 SVGAGI (reference sequence). The CDR3 DNA reads as TGTGCCAGCAGTACTGCTAGGGCCTACAATGAGCAGTTCTTC. This sequence encodes CASSTARAYNEQFF.

The V call is TRBV4-2, the J call TRBJ2-4; no clear D. Trimming took off 2 bases at V and 5 bases at J, with 7 bases between the two ends. Per germline, CDR1 LGHNA and CDR2 YNFKEQ. CDR3 length: 13 amino acids. For the CDR3, the DNA is TGTGCCAGCAGCCAACCTAGGGAAAACATTCAGTACTTC. Protein product: CASSQPRENIQYF.

In this sample, this clone turned up a few times. V gene TRBV27 combines with J gene TRBJ1-2; no firm D call. With 6 bases removed from V and 4 bases from J, the gap between germline ends came to 9 bases. The CDR3 extends over 12 amino acids. Germline V gene data show CDR1 as MNHEY and CDR2 as SMNVEV (reference sequence). Here the CDR3 DNA reads TGTGCCAGCAGGAACCGGGGCTATGGCTACACCTTC. It is translated as CASRNRGYGYTF.

This clone was found a few times. V usage is TRBV7-9 and J usage is TRBJ2-7, with 12 bases fitting TRBD2. V shed 4 bases and J 5 bases; nucleotides not matched to a gene: 6. Per the germline V gene, CDR1 is SEHNR and CDR2 is FQNEAQ (reference sequence). CDR3 length equals 15 residues. The CDR3 reads CASSSTSGRINEQYF. The CDR3 DNA reads TGTGCCAGCAGCTCAACTAGCGGGAGGATCAACGAGCAGTACTTC.

V and J are TRBV7-2 and TRBJ1-1, with D uncertain. V was shortened by 0 bases and J by 11 bases, with 16 bases between the two germline ends. This CDR3 has 14 amino acids. The V gene's germline CDR1 is SGHTA and CDR2 FQGNSA. The CDR3 region has the DNA TGTGCCAGCAGCTTAGCGTCGGCTCAAAAACGGGCTTTCTTT. Amino acids: CASSLASAQKRAFF.